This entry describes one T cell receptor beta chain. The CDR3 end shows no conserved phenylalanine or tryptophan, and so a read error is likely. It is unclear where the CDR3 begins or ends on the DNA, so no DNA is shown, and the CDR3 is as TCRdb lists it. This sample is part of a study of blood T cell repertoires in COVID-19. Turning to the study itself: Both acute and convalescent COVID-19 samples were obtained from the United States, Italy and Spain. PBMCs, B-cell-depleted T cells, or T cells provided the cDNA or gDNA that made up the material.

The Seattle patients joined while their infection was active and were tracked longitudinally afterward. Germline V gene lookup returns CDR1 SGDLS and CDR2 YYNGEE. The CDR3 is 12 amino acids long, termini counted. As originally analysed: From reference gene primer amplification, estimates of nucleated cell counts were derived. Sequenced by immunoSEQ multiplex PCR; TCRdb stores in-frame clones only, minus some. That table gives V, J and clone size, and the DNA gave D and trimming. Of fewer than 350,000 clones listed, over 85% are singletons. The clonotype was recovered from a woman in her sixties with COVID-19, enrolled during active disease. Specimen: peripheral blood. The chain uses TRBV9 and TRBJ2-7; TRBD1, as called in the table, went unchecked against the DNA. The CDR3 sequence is CASSPRWDRGLL.